The rows below give T cell receptor beta chains drawn from one sample of a study of blood T cell repertoires in COVID-19. Method: immunoSEQ multiplex PCR; TCRdb's copy keeps in-frame clones and lacks some. The sample has 300,000 to 350,000 clones; approximately 86% are singletons. The sequenced sample consisted of PBMCs or T cells enriched from blood (not recorded which). The receptors derive from a woman in her thirties or forties with acute COVID-19. The CDR3 runs from the conserved cysteine through the conserved F or W. Each record gives: clone size, D gene, V gene, J gene, CDR3 protein, CDR3 DNA. The D gene is left open where the match is weak. The listing skips clone size in some rows; elsewhere it reads once, few, many or a size class.

size: -
D: TRBD1
V: TRBV9
J: TRBJ2-7
CDR3: CASSEGDSSYEQYF
DNA: TGTGCCAGCAGCGAGGGGGACAGCTCCTACGAGCAGTACTTC

size: -
D: -
V: TRBV7-9
J: TRBJ1-2
CDR3: CASSLGGASYGYTF
DNA: TGTGCCAGCAGCTTAGGGGGAGCCTCGTATGGCTACACCTTC

size: -
D: TRBD1
V: TRBV9
J: TRBJ2-5
CDR3: CASSSRRSPGQGETQYF
DNA: TGTGCCAGCAGCTCGCGTCGGTCCCCGGGACAGGGAGAGACCCAGTACTTC

size: -
D: -
V: TRBV6-4
J: TRBJ1-2
CDR3: CASSDSTNYGYTF
DNA: TGTGCCAGCAGTGACTCCACAAACTATGGCTACACCTTC

size: -
D: TRBD1
V: TRBV7-2
J: TRBJ1-2
CDR3: CASSSTGGPYGYTF
DNA: TGTGCCAGCAGCTCGACAGGGGGCCCCTATGGCTACACCTTC

size: -
D: -
V: TRBV28
J: TRBJ1-3
CDR3: CASSLSQYGNTIYF
DNA: TGTGCCAGCAGTTTAAGTCAGTATGGAAACACCATATATTTT

size: -
D: -
V: TRBV9
J: TRBJ1-1
CDR3: CASSAGPMGSGTEAFF
DNA: TGTGCCAGCAGCGCAGGGCCGATGGGGTCGGGCACTGAAGCTTTCTTT

size: -
D: TRBD1
V: TRBV28
J: TRBJ1-2
CDR3: CASRAIGTAHYGYTF
DNA: TGTGCCAGCAGAGCCATCGGGACAGCTCATTATGGCTACACCTTC

size: -
D: -
V: TRBV15
J: TRBJ1-4
CDR3: CATSRDARANEKLFF
DNA: TGTGCCACCAGCAGAGATGCCAGGGCCAATGAAAAACTGTTTTTT

size: -
D: TRBD1
V: TRBV7-7
J: TRBJ2-2
CDR3: CASSPGQGTGELFF
DNA: TGTGCTAGCAGCCCGGGACAGGGCACCGGGGAGCTGTTTTTT

size: -
D: TRBD1
V: TRBV6-1
J: TRBJ2-7
CDR3: CASSEHRDRGYEQYF
DNA: TGTGCCAGCAGTGAGCACCGGGACAGGGGCTACGAGCAGTACTTC

size: -
D: TRBD2
V: TRBV10-3
J: TRBJ2-5
CDR3: CATSQRGAWETQYF
DNA: TGTGCCACTTCCCAGCGGGGGGCCTGGGAGACCCAGTACTTC

size: -
D: -
V: TRBV7-3
J: TRBJ2-3
CDR3: CASSPGTLTNTDTQYF
DNA: TGTGCCAGCAGCCCCGGGACACTAACAAACACAGATACGCAGTATTTT

size: once
D: -
V: TRBV5-1
J: TRBJ2-7
CDR3: CASSLGQNSYEQYF
DNA: TGCGCCAGCAGCTTGGGACAAAACTCCTACGAGCAGTACTTC

size: -
D: -
V: TRBV7-3
J: TRBJ1-6
CDR3: CASSLGTDNSPLHF
DNA: TGTGCCAGCAGCTTAGGTACAGACAATTCACCCCTCCACTTT

size: -
D: -
V: TRBV24-1
J: TRBJ2-1
CDR3: CATSAPGGGKQFF
DNA: TGTGCCACCAGTGCCCCTGGAGGTGGAAAGCAGTTCTTC

size: -
D: -
V: TRBV9
J: TRBJ2-1
CDR3: CASSARLEPSYNEQFF
DNA: TGTGCCAGCAGCGCCCGGCTAGAACCCTCCTACAATGAGCAGTTCTTC

size: -
D: -
V: TRBV10-3
J: TRBJ2-1
CDR3: CATAGLRGDEQFF
DNA: TGTGCCACGGCGGGATTGAGAGGCGATGAGCAGTTCTTC

size: -
D: TRBD1
V: TRBV6-5
J: TRBJ2-7
CDR3: CASSLVGGTGYEQYF
DNA: TGTGCCAGCAGTTTGGTCGGCGGGACAGGCTACGAGCAGTACTTC

size: few
D: -
V: TRBV5-1
J: TRBJ1-2
CDR3: CASSPTSGPTHYGYTF
DNA: TGCGCCAGCAGCCCTACGAGTGGGCCCACCCACTATGGCTACACCTTC

size: -
D: TRBD1
V: TRBV6-5
J: TRBJ2-7
CDR3: CASSYWADRADEQYF
DNA: TGTGCCAGCAGTTACTGGGCGGACAGGGCGGACGAGCAGTACTTC

size: -
D: -
V: TRBV21-1
J: TRBJ1-1
CDR3: CASSRPQGDPEAFF
DNA: TGTGCCAGCAGCCGCCCTCAGGGGGACCCTGAAGCTTTCTTT

size: -
D: -
V: TRBV12-3/TRBV12-4
J: TRBJ2-1
CDR3: CASSLEAAGRVF
DNA: TGTGCCAGCAGTTTAGAGGCCGCGGGACGTGTCTTC

size: -
D: -
V: TRBV7-9
J: TRBJ1-4
CDR3: CAGSPTWDNAHNEKLFF
DNA: TGTGCCGGCAGCCCAACCTGGGACAACGCTCATAATGAAAAACTGTTTTTT

size: -
D: -
V: TRBV7-8
J: TRBJ1-1
CDR3: CASSRYGNTEAFF
DNA: TGTGCCAGCAGCCGCTACGGGAACACTGAAGCTTTCTTT

size: -
D: -
V: TRBV10-1
J: TRBJ1-3
CDR3: CASSESAYSNSGNTIYF
DNA: TGCGCCAGCAGTGAGTCTGCTTACAGCAACTCTGGAAACACCATATATTTT

size: -
D: TRBD2
V: TRBV6-4
J: TRBJ2-5
CDR3: CASSETGTSGQETQYF
DNA: TGTGCCAGCAGTGAGACCGGGACTAGCGGCCAAGAGACCCAGTACTTC

size: -
D: TRBD1
V: TRBV5-8
J: TRBJ2-5
CDR3: CASSLGDRAKETQYF
DNA: TGTGCCAGCAGCTTGGGGGACAGGGCCAAAGAGACCCAGTACTTC

size: -
D: -
V: TRBV14
J: TRBJ2-7
CDR3: CASSQESPRQQYF
DNA: TGTGCCAGCAGCCAAGAGTCGCCGAGGCAGCAGTACTTC

size: -
D: -
V: TRBV19
J: TRBJ2-1
CDR3: CASSLQRVSYNEQFF
DNA: TGTGCCAGTAGTCTTCAGCGGGTCTCCTACAATGAGCAGTTCTTC

size: -
D: TRBD1
V: TRBV9
J: TRBJ1-4
CDR3: CASSNRSGGSRKLFF
DNA: TGTGCCAGCAGCAACCGTTCAGGGGGGAGTCGAAAACTGTTTTTT

size: -
D: TRBD1
V: TRBV19
J: TRBJ2-3
CDR3: CASERQGSADTQYF
DNA: TGTGCCAGTGAGAGACAGGGTTCAGCAGATACGCAGTATTTT

size: -
D: TRBD1
V: TRBV7-2
J: TRBJ1-2
CDR3: CASSAGTGLPGGYTF
DNA: TGTGCCAGCAGCGCAGGGACAGGGTTACCAGGGGGCTACACCTTC

size: -
D: -
V: TRBV18
J: TRBJ2-7
CDR3: CASSPPNGAPEQYF
DNA: TGTGCCAGCTCACCACCCAATGGGGCCCCCGAGCAGTACTTC

size: -
D: -
V: TRBV10-3
J: TRBJ2-2
CDR3: CAISDPGRWRGELFF
DNA: TGTGCCATCAGTGACCCGGGGAGGTGGCGCGGGGAGCTGTTTTTT

size: -
D: TRBD2
V: TRBV7-9
J: TRBJ2-2
CDR3: CASSSLAGGFTGELFF
DNA: TGTGCCAGCAGCTCCCTAGCGGGAGGATTCACCGGGGAGCTGTTTTTT

size: -
D: TRBD1
V: TRBV19
J: TRBJ1-1
CDR3: CASGTGLGFGTSEAFF
DNA: TGTGCCAGTGGGACAGGGTTGGGGTTTGGGACCTCTGAAGCTTTCTTT

size: -
D: TRBD2
V: TRBV28
J: TRBJ2-1
CDR3: CASSLPGLAGVNEQFF
DNA: TGTGCCAGCAGTCTGCCGGGACTAGCGGGAGTCAATGAGCAGTTCTTC

size: few
D: -
V: TRBV7-9
J: TRBJ1-3
CDR3: CASSSRMWTGNTIYF
DNA: TGTGCCAGCAGCTCTCGGATGTGGACGGGGAACACCATATATTTT

size: -
D: TRBD1
V: TRBV7-8
J: TRBJ1-2
CDR3: CASSIRTGADYGYTF
DNA: TGTGCCAGCAGCATAAGGACAGGGGCTGACTATGGCTACACCTTC

size: -
D: TRBD1
V: TRBV19
J: TRBJ2-4
CDR3: CASSMGTGSFAKNIQYF
DNA: TGTGCCAGTAGTATGGGGACAGGGTCCTTCGCCAAAAACATTCAGTACTTC

size: -
D: TRBD2
V: TRBV15
J: TRBJ2-2
CDR3: CATSTGTKNTGELFF
DNA: TGTGCCACCAGCACCGGGACTAAGAACACCGGGGAGCTGTTTTTT